These T cell receptor beta chains were read from a single sample in a study of T cell responses to AZD1222 COVID-19 vaccine. Assay: immunoSEQ multiplex PCR; the TCRdb copy retains only in-frame clones and omits some. This sample carries under 150,000 clones, 80% to 90% of them seen once, and the ten largest clones take 11%. The sequencing here drew on peripheral blood, taken on day 0 of MenACWY control vaccination. These receptors were collected from an adult in good health. The CDR3 runs from the conserved cysteine through the conserved F or W. Fields, in order: V gene, clone size, D gene, J gene, CDR3 DNA, CDR3 protein. The D gene is left open where the match is weak. Only some rows state a clone size, as once, few, many or a class for expanded clones.

>TRBV5-4|NA|NA|TRBJ2-7
TGTGCCAGCAGCTTCGAGGCAGGGAGCTCCTACGAGCAGTACTTC
CASSFEAGSSYEQYF
>TRBV20-1|NA|NA|TRBJ2-1
TGCAGTGCTAGTGGTGGAGGCGATGAGCAGTTCTTC
CSASGGGDEQFF
>TRBV7-9|NA|NA|TRBJ2-5
TGTGCCAGCAGCAGCTCCGAAGAGACCCAGTACTTC
CASSSSEETQYF
>TRBV24-1|NA|NA|TRBJ2-2
TGTGCCACCAGTGAGACACGCGGGGAGCTGTTTTTT
CATSETRGELFF
>TRBV6-5|NA|NA|TRBJ1-4
TGTGCCAGCAGCCTAGGGGAATCGGGAGGGGAAAAACTGTTTTTT
CASSLGESGGEKLFF
>TRBV2|NA|NA|TRBJ1-1
TGTGCCAGCAGTTGGCAGGGATTGAACACTGAAGCTTTCTTT
CASSWQGLNTEAFF
>TRBV10-3|NA|NA|TRBJ2-5
TGTGCCATCAGGGCCGGGGAGACCCAGTACTTC
CAIRAGETQYF
>TRBV6-5|NA|NA|TRBJ1-2
TGTGCCCCTCCGGAGGGTACAGATGGCTACACCTTC
CAPPEGTDGYTF
>TRBV6-1|NA|NA|TRBJ1-1
TGTGCCAGCAGTGATAGAGGGTTCGGGGTTGTTGCTTTCTTT
CASSDRGFGVVAFF
>TRBV11-3|NA|NA|TRBJ2-2
TGTGCCAGCAGCTTATTCGGTAAAAAAGGGGTCAGCACCGGGGAGCTGTTTTTT
CASSLFGKKGVSTGELFF
>TRBV30|NA|NA|TRBJ2-1
TGTGCCTGGATGACGCGGAATGAGCAGTTCTTC
CAWMTRNEQFF
>TRBV4-2|NA|NA|TRBJ2-1
TGTGCCAGCAGCCCCAATCTTCTGCCTCCACTTAATGAGCAGTTCTTC
CASSPNLLPPLNEQFF
>TRBV7-3|NA|TRBD2|TRBJ2-1
TGTGCCAGCAGCACCCTAGCGGGAGCTCTTTCGGGTGAGCAGTTCTTC
CASSTLAGALSGEQFF
>TRBV7-8|NA|NA|TRBJ1-5
TGTGCCAGCAGCTTAGCGCCCGGCAGGGCAAGACAGCCCCAGCATTTT
CASSLAPGRARQPQHF
>TRBV10-3|NA|NA|TRBJ2-7
TGTGCCATAAGTAGGGAGGCGAATTACTACGAGCAGTACTTC
CAISREANYYEQYF
>TRBV5-5|NA|NA|TRBJ2-1
TGTGCCAGCAGCCCGGGACATTTACCCTACAATGAGCAGTTCTTC
CASSPGHLPYNEQFF
>TRBV5-8|once|NA|TRBJ1-1
TGTGCCAGCAGCTTGCAGGGAATGAACACTGAAGCTTTCTTT
CASSLQGMNTEAFF
>TRBV7-6|NA|NA|TRBJ2-7
TGTGCCAGCAGCTTAAACAGCGCCTACGAGCAGTACTTC
CASSLNSAYEQYF
>TRBV2|NA|NA|TRBJ1-6
TGTGCCAGCAGCACGGGTTCACCCCTCCACTTT
CASSTGSPLHF
>TRBV5-6|NA|NA|TRBJ1-1
TGTGCCAGCAGCTTACAAGACAGGAACACTGAAGCTTTCTTT
CASSLQDRNTEAFF
>TRBV6-6|NA|NA|TRBJ2-3
TGTGCCAGCAGCGAGGACGCTGGGGGAGTATATACGCAGTATTTT
CASSEDAGGVYTQYF
>TRBV12-3/TRBV12-4|NA|NA|TRBJ2-3
TGTGCCAGCACCAGAGGGGCAGATACGCAGTATTTT
CASTRGADTQYF
>TRBV23-1|NA|NA|TRBJ1-5
TGCGCCAGCAGTCAACCGGGCCTCTATAGCAATCAGCCCCAGCATTTT
CASSQPGLYSNQPQHF
>TRBV6-5|NA|TRBD1|TRBJ2-1
TGTGCCAGCAGTTACTCGAAATCAGGGGGCTTTTTTGAGCAGTTCTTC
CASSYSKSGGFFEQFF
>TRBV6-6|NA|TRBD1|TRBJ2-3
TGTGCCAGCAGTTACCCGCAGGGGGTGGGCACAGATACGCAGTATTTT
CASSYPQGVGTDTQYF
>TRBV5-4|NA|NA|TRBJ2-3
TGTGCCAGCAGCTTGCAGGGGAGCACAGATACGCAGTATTTT
CASSLQGSTDTQYF
>TRBV7-9|few|TRBD1|TRBJ1-3
TGTGCCAGCAGCCCCGACAGGGTTGGAAACACCATATATTTT
CASSPDRVGNTIYF
>TRBV5-4|NA|TRBD2|TRBJ2-1
TGTGCCAGCAGCTCGCGGGAGGGCCGGAGTGAGCAGTTCTTC
CASSSREGRSEQFF
>TRBV18|NA|TRBD2|TRBJ2-1
TGTGCCAGCTCGCAGGTGGGCGGGAGCTCCTACAATGAGCAGTTCTTC
CASSQVGGSSYNEQFF
>TRBV5-1|NA|TRBD1|TRBJ2-1
TGCGCCAGCAGCTTGTGGGACAGGGAAAGGGATGAGCAGTTCTTC
CASSLWDRERDEQFF
>TRBV11-2|NA|NA|TRBJ2-7
TGTGCCAGCAGCACCCACTACGAGCAGTACTTC
CASSTHYEQYF
>TRBV7-3|NA|TRBD2|TRBJ2-1
TGTGCCAGCAGCTCCGGATCTAGACTAGCGGGAGGCGTTGATGAGCAGTTCTTC
CASSSGSRLAGGVDEQFF
>TRBV28|NA|NA|TRBJ2-5
TGTGCCAGCAGCGACTCCGGGCGGGAGACCCAGTACTTC
CASSDSGRETQYF
>TRBV7-2|NA|TRBD2|TRBJ2-2
TGTGCCAGCAGCCTCTTGGTGGGAGGGGCCCCCACCGGGGAGCTGTTTTTT
CASSLLVGGAPTGELFF